The 20 T cell receptor beta chains reported below all come from one sample, sequenced in a study of T cell responses to AZD1222 COVID-19 vaccine (TCRdb year 2021). Taken with the paper, the label for time point translates to: baseline before first vaccination. The library was produced with the immunoSEQ multiplex PCR assay. The source is immuneACCESS, and TCRdb retained only in-frame sequences with V and J called. Part of the clones is not carried over; for the studies checked, unresolved V genes explain less than half of this, and the remainder is unexplained. This sample holds some 200,000 clones; approximately 91% were observed only once. 0.99% of the sample goes to the ten largest clones. Sample: peripheral blood, taken on day 0 of AZD1222 vaccination. The source of these receptors is an adult in good health.

CDR3 protein: CASILGPNSYEQYF. DNA for the CDR3: TGCGCCAGCATATTGGGACCTAATTCCTACGAGCAGTACTTC. The chain combines TRBV10-1 with TRBJ2-7, with D perhaps matching TRBD1 or TRBD2 (5 bases each). The V gene lost 7 bases and the J gene lost 1 base, with 14 bases spanning the gap. The CDR3 runs to 14 residues. Germline assignment: CDR1 WNHNN and CDR2 SYGVQD (reference sequence).

The chain carries TRBV2 and TRBJ2-2, with D perhaps matching TRBD2 (6 bases). The germline V and J ends were trimmed by 4 bases and 6 bases, with 9 bases remaining between them. The CDR3 totals 13 residues. From germline, CDR1 is SNHLY and CDR2 FYNNEI. The CDR3 is CASSVGGPGELFF. The CDR3 DNA reads as TGTGCCAGCAGTGTCGGGGGTCCCGGGGAGCTGTTTTTT.

The gene calls are TRBV4-1 and TRBJ1-4; unclear D gene. V lost 1 base to trimming and J lost 4 bases, with 10 bases between them. CDR1 MGHRA and CDR2 YSYEKL come from the germline V gene. CDR3 length equals 15 residues. The CDR3 reads CASSQGGSLNEKLFF. CDR3 in DNA: TGCGCCAGCAGCCAAGGGGGATCACTTAATGAAAAACTGTTTTTT.

The V and J genes are TRBV6-2 or TRBV6-3 and TRBJ1-2; D gene ambiguous. Germline V gene lookup returns CDR1 MNHEY and CDR2 SVGEGT. V gave up 0 bases and J gave up 7 bases, with 18 bases separating them. CDR3 length: 16 amino acids. This CDR3 is CASSYSIPGWEGGYTF. The CDR3 DNA sequence: TGTGCCAGCAGTTACTCGATACCAGGATGGGAGGGTGGCTACACCTTC.

The chain recombines TRBV6-1 with TRBJ2-4, with D perhaps matching TRBD1 or TRBD2 (5 bases each). CDR1 and CDR2 from the germline V gene are MNHNS and SASEGT. Trimming shortened V by 4 bases and J by 9 bases, and 22 bases separated the two germline ends. This CDR3 comprises 16 residues. CDR3 in amino acids: CASSGFTIRQRAIQYF. The DNA of the CDR3 is TGTGCCAGCAGTGGGTTTACGATTAGACAGAGGGCCATTCAGTACTTC.

The chain uses TRBV4-1 and TRBJ1-2; 8 bases agree with TRBD1. The length of the CDR3 is 14 residues. From germline, CDR1 is MGHRA and CDR2 YSYEKL. The J segment lost 6 bases and the V segment lost 6 bases, leaving 9 bases of the junction unmatched. The CDR3: CASRRTGGRDGYTF. The CDR3 DNA reads as TGCGCCAGCAGGCGCACAGGGGGGCGCGATGGCTACACCTTC.

This clone was recorded once. The chain combines TRBV29-1 with TRBJ1-2; tentative D call: TRBD1 (5 bases). CDR1 is SQVTM, CDR2 ANQGSEA, per germline. The CDR3 length is 12 residues. Trimming cost V 4 bases and J 8 bases, with 14 bases left between them. The CDR3 is CSVVAGARGYTF. The CDR3 nucleotides read TGCAGCGTTGTAGCCGGGGCTCGAGGCTACACCTTC. The full variable domain, in which reference TRBV29-1 and TRBJ1-2 provide the parts outside the CDR3, is SAVISQKPSRDICQRGTSLTIQCQVDSQVTMMFWYRQQPGQSLTLIATANQGSEATYESGFVIDKFPISRPNLTFSTLTVSNMSPEDSSIYLCSVVAGARGYTFGSGTRLTVV.

V usage is TRBV7-9 and J usage is TRBJ1-3, with D possibly TRBD1 on 5 matching bases. The V gene's germline CDR1 is SEHNR and CDR2 FQNEAQ (reference sequence). The CDR3 loop spans 15 amino acids. V was clipped by 3 bases and J by 0 bases, with 9 bases between them. CDR3 region: CASSLTDTSGNTIYF. CDR3 DNA sequence: TGTGCCAGCAGCTTGACGGACACCTCTGGAAACACCATATATTTT.

This clone occurred once. The gene calls are TRBV18 and TRBJ2-7; D not resolved. Trimming cost V 6 bases and J 7 bases, with 16 bases left between them. From germline, CDR1 is KGHSH and CDR2 LQKENI. This CDR3 comprises 13 residues. CDR3 in DNA: TGTGCCAGCTCGCCCCGGGCTCAAGCGGAGCAGTACTTC. This translates into CASSPRAQAEQYF.

CDR3 loop: CASTLGRLGSRRNQPQHF. DNA for the CDR3: TGTGCCAGCACCCTAGGTAGGCTGGGAAGTCGGCGTAATCAGCCCCAGCATTTT. The gene calls are TRBV2 and TRBJ1-5; D is undetermined. The CDR3 covers 18 residues. Germline CDR1 reads SNHLY; CDR2 reads FYNNEI. V was cut by 7 bases and J by 4 bases, with 26 bases left in between.

The chain joins TRBV24-1 to TRBJ2-2; 7 bases fit TRBD1. CDR1 is KGHDR, CDR2 SFDVKD, per germline. J was trimmed by 6 bases and V by 5 bases; bases with no gene match: 8. The CDR3 runs 15 residues. The CDR3 DNA sequence: TGTGCCACCAGTGTAAACAGGGGTCCCGCCGGGGAGCTGTTTTTT. It codes for CATSVNRGPAGELFF.

This sequence joins TRBV9 and TRBJ2-3; D possibly uses TRBD1 or TRBD2 (5 bases each). CDR1 and CDR2 (germline): SGDLS, YYNGEE. The CDR3 is 16 residues long. V shed 0 bases and J shed 0 bases, with 11 bases lying between them. CDR3: CASSVAEGSSTDTQYF. The CDR3 region has the DNA TGTGCCAGCAGCGTAGCTGAGGGGTCTAGCACAGATACGCAGTATTTT.

The V and J genes are TRBV28 and TRBJ1-1, with D tentatively TRBD1 (6 bases). V lost 6 bases to trimming and J lost 6 bases, with 14 bases between them. Germline lookup yields CDR1 MDHEN and CDR2 SYDVKM. This CDR3 is built from 13 residues. CDR3 region: CASRPVDRAEAFF. The CDR3 DNA follows: TGTGCCAGCAGACCAGTGGACAGAGCTGAAGCTTTCTTT.

V gene TRBV11-3 combines with J gene TRBJ2-5, with 9 bases lining up with TRBD1. The CDR3 extends over 16 amino acids. Trimming cost V 4 bases and J 5 bases; bases outside gene matches: 11. Germline V CDR1 and CDR2: SGHNT, YENEEA. CDR3 in amino acids: CASSSSPGTGSETQYF. CDR3 in DNA: TGTGCCAGCAGCTCCAGTCCCGGGACAGGGTCGGAGACCCAGTACTTC.

This clone was counted a few times. The CDR3 protein is CSVVGGTSGTTDTQYF. CDR3 in DNA: TGCAGCGTTGTGGGGGGAACTAGCGGAACCACAGATACGCAGTATTTT. V gene TRBV29-1 combines with J gene TRBJ2-3; 8 bases line up with TRBD2. Trimming cost V 4 bases and J 2 bases; bases outside gene matches: 11. The CDR3 length is 16 residues. Germline CDR1 and CDR2: SQVTM and ANQGSEA.

This sequence joins TRBV18 and TRBJ2-7; D might be TRBD1 or TRBD2, each matching 5 bases. Per germline, CDR1 KGHSH and CDR2 LQKENI. CDR3 size: 17 residues. V shed 2 bases and J shed 0 bases, with 17 bases lying between them. Here the CDR3 reads CASSPEVSGPNSYEQYF. For the CDR3, the DNA is TGTGCCAGCTCACCAGAGGTTTCGGGACCTAACTCCTACGAGCAGTACTTC.

The V gene is TRBV10-3, the J gene TRBJ1-1; tentative D call: TRBD1 (6 bases). Germline V gene data show CDR1 as ENHRY and CDR2 as SYGVKD. V lost 5 bases, J lost 1 base, and 8 bases lay in between. The CDR3 is 13 amino acids. CDR3 sequence: CAISTTGNTEAFF. In DNA, the CDR3 is TGTGCCATCAGTACGACAGGGAACACTGAAGCTTTCTTT.

The rearrangement uses TRBV29-1 and TRBJ1-2; TRBD1 matches at 9 bases. The germline gives CDR1 SQVTM, CDR2 ANQGSEA. Losses at the gene ends were 5 bases for V and 7 bases for J; bases not matched to a gene: 5. The CDR3 totals 12 residues. CDR3 amino acids: CSVSGQGTGYTF. Written as DNA, the CDR3 is TGCAGCGTTTCCGGACAGGGGACTGGCTACACCTTC. Combining the CDR3 with reference TRBV29-1 and TRBJ1-2 gives the whole variable domain SAVISQKPSRDICQRGTSLTIQCQVDSQVTMMFWYRQQPGQSLTLIATANQGSEATYESGFVIDKFPISRPNLTFSTLTVSNMSPEDSSIYLCSVSGQGTGYTFGSGTRLTVV.

The rearrangement links TRBV9 to TRBJ2-2, with TRBD2 identical over 10 bases. CDR3 size: 17 residues. V was pared by 3 bases and J by 3 bases, with 8 bases of the junction left unmatched. Germline loops: CDR1 SGDLS, CDR2 YYNGEE. The CDR3 is CASSAGTSEIYTGELFF. DNA of the CDR3: TGTGCCAGCAGCGCCGGGACTAGCGAGATATACACCGGGGAGCTGTTTTTT.

This chain uses TRBV7-9 with TRBJ2-7, with 13 bases matching TRBD2. The CDR3 loop spans 16 amino acids. J was trimmed by 5 bases and V by 3 bases; bases with no gene match: 7. Germline CDR1 and CDR2: SEHNR and FQNEAQ (reference sequence). In DNA form, the CDR3 reads TGTGCCAGCAGCTTTCCGGGACTAGCGGGAAGTGACGAGCAGTACTTC. This encodes CASSFPGLAGSDEQYF.